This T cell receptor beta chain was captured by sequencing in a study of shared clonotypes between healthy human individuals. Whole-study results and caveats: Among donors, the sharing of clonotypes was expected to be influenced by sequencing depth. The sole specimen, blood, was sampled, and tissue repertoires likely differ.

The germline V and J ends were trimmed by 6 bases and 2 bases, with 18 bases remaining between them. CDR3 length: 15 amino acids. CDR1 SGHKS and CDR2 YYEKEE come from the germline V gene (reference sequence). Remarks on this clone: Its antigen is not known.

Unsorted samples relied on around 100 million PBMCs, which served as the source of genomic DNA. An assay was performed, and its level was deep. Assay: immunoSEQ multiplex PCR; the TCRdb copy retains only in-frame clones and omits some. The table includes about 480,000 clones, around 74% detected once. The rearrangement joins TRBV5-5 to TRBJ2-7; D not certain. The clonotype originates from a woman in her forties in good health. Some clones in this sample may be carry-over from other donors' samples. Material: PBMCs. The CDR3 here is CASIPQSLATYEQYF. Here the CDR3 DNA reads TGTGCCAGCATCCCCCAGTCCCTGGCTACCTACGAGCAGTACTTC.